The TCR beta chain described here comes from a study of human T cells and chemical hapten exposure. Overall study results and limits: TCRs exceeding 1 in 1000 frequency stayed unchanged with DPC sensitization.

This clonotype was counted at least ten times. Its antigen remains unknown. Noted time point: healthy volunteer bleed at 2 weeks. Researchers extracted total RNA from unfractionated whole blood. TCRdb re-called the RACE reads through MiXCR, storing one row per CDR3 protein. The sample shows approximately 44,000 distinct CDR3 sequences, nearly 4.5% of them seen only once. This CDR3 has 16 amino acids. Germline V lookup: CDR1 MNHEY, CDR2 SVGEGT. Trimming shortened V by 0 bases and J by 7 bases, and 18 bases separated the two germline ends. Specimen: whole blood. The receptor comes from a human donor in good health. Some clones in this sample may be carry-over from other donors' samples. The chain couples TRBV6-2 or TRBV6-3 to TRBJ1-2; tentative D call: TRBD1 (5 bases). The DNA of the CDR3 is TGTGCCAGCAGTTACTCTACTAGGGGTCGAGGAAGTGGCTACACCTTC. This encodes CASSYSTRGRGSGYTF.